Shown below are 17 T cell receptor beta chains from a single sample sequenced in a study of blood T cells in healthy people across ages. Combining a sample-barcoded 5' primer with a J-beta primer mix, a second PCR ran for roughly 7 to 11 cycles. Via MiXCR, TCRdb re-called the 5' RACE reads, giving one row per CDR3 protein. The sample lists 450,000 to 650,000 distinct CDR3 sequences, less than 25% occurring once. The same sample was also used in a study of T cells of mothers and their children.

The sequencing input was blood. Receptors originate from a boy younger than 18 in good health.

This clonotype occurred a few times. The V call is TRBV6-5, the J call TRBJ2-3; a possible D gene is TRBD1 (6 bases). The V end was cut by 0 bases, the J end by 2 bases, with 12 bases between. This CDR3 has 16 residues. Looked up from germline, CDR1 is MNHEY and CDR2 is SVGAGI. The chain's CDR3 is CASSYSTRGHTDTQYF. The CDR3, as DNA: TGTGCCAGCAGTTACTCGACCAGGGGCCACACAGATACGCAGTATTTT.

This rearrangement joins TRBV7-3 to TRBJ2-1; 10 bases are shared with TRBD1. V was clipped by 5 bases and J by 8 bases; unmatched bases: 6. Per germline, CDR1 SGHTA and CDR2 FQGTGA. CDR3 length: 14 residues. CDR3 DNA sequence: TGTGCCAGCAGCCAGACAGGGGGCCTCGATGAGCAGTTCTTC. It specifies CASSQTGGLDEQFF.

This chain uses TRBV7-2 with TRBJ2-3, with 8 bases lining up with TRBD2. Germline V CDR1 and CDR2: SGHTA, FQGNSA. The CDR3 runs to 16 residues. Losses at the gene ends were 5 bases for V and 2 bases for J; bases not matched to a gene: 9. CDR3 in DNA: TGTGCCAGCAGCGACCGTAGCGGGACTAACACAGATACGCAGTATTTT. It specifies CASSDRSGTNTDTQYF.

This chain links TRBV4-3 with TRBJ1-1; TRBD1 aligns across 7 bases. Trimming took 1 base from V and 0 from J; bases not matched to a gene: 2. Germline V lookup: CDR1 LGHNA, CDR2 YSLEER. This CDR3 region has 15 residues. The CDR3 DNA reads TGCGCCAGCAGCCAAGCGGACAGGATGAACACTGAAGCTTTCTTT. The encoded protein is CASSQADRMNTEAFF.

A few counts support this clonotype. The rearrangement uses TRBV4-2 and TRBJ2-3; maybe TRBD2 (5 bases). The CDR3 has 15 amino acids. Germline CDR1 and CDR2: LGHNA and YNFKEQ. Between the trimmed V and J ends, which lost 1 base and 2 bases, there was a span of 10 bases. The CDR3: CASSQAYGDTDTQYF. The DNA of the CDR3 is TGTGCCAGCAGCCAAGCGTACGGGGACACAGATACGCAGTATTTT.

The chain links TRBV6-2 or TRBV6-3 to TRBJ2-1; D call uncertain. V dropped 4 bases and J dropped 6 bases, with 16 bases sitting between them. Germline CDR1 is MNHEY and CDR2 is SVGEGT. The CDR3 sequence is 15 residues long. The CDR3 here is CASSSLVGFTNEQFF. The CDR3 nucleotides are TGTGCCAGCAGTTCATTAGTCGGGTTTACCAATGAGCAGTTCTTC.

The sample holds many counts of this clonotype. For the CDR3, the DNA is TGCAGCGTTCGACAGACCGGCGGTGGTGGCTACACCTTC. Its translation: CSVRQTGGGGYTF. The gene calls are TRBV29-1 and TRBJ1-2, with a possible D match to TRBD1 (5 bases). Germline V gives CDR1 SQVTM, CDR2 ANQGSEA. V lost 5 bases, J lost 7 bases, and 17 bases lay in between. CDR3 length equals 13 residues.

This chain links TRBV7-8 with TRBJ1-6, with a possible D match to TRBD1 (6 bases). V shed 0 bases and J shed 11 bases, with 14 bases lying between them. The CDR3 runs 15 residues. Germline CDR1 is SGHVS and CDR2 is FQNEAQ. CDR3 amino acids: CASSLAWGGRAPLHF. As DNA, the CDR3 is TGTGCCAGCAGCTTAGCGTGGGGGGGGCGGGCACCCCTCCACTTT.

This clonotype was counted only a few times. The rearrangement links TRBV7-2 to TRBJ2-4; D remains ambiguous. V was trimmed by 0 bases and J by 3 bases, leaving 6 bases between them. Per germline, CDR1 SGHTA and CDR2 FQGNSA. This CDR3 is built from 14 residues. The CDR3 loop reads CASSLARDKNIQYF. In nucleotides, the CDR3 is TGTGCCAGCAGCTTAGCTAGAGACAAAAACATTCAGTACTTC.

The rearrangement joins TRBV5-5 to TRBJ2-7, with TRBD1 identical over 9 bases. The J segment lost 3 bases and the V segment lost 0 bases, leaving 7 bases of the junction unmatched. The CDR3 contains 16 residues. The germline gives CDR1 SGHKS, CDR2 YYEKEE (reference sequence). Written as DNA, the CDR3 is TGTGCCAGCAGCTTGGTTTATGGGACAGGGTTCTACGAGCAGTACTTC. Amino acids: CASSLVYGTGFYEQYF.

This chain connects TRBV11-2 to TRBJ2-4, with a tentative D call TRBD1 (6 bases). Germline-derived CDR1 and CDR2 are SGHAT and FQNNGV. V dropped 0 bases and J dropped 8 bases, with 14 bases sitting between them. The CDR3 contains 15 residues. CDR3 amino acids: CASSLDQAGVDIQYF. CDR3 DNA: TGTGCCAGCAGCTTAGATCAAGCAGGGGTGGACATTCAGTACTTC.

The genes are TRBV6-6 and TRBJ2-5; TRBD2 agrees at 8 bases. Germline V gene sequence: CDR1 MNHNY, CDR2 SVGAGI (reference sequence). CDR3 length: 13 amino acids. The ends lost 6 bases at V and 5 bases at J; junction bases unmatched: 5. The CDR3, as DNA: TGTGCCAGCAGCCCCGGGGGGGCGGAGACCCAGTACTTC. Its translation: CASSPGGAETQYF.

The chain combines TRBV18 with TRBJ1-5; no clear D. Looked up from germline, CDR1 is KGHSH and CDR2 is LQKENI. The CDR3 is made up of 15 amino acids. V lost 6 bases, J lost 0 bases, and 12 bases lay in between. DNA of the CDR3: TGTGCCAGCTCTCCCCGGTTGGGTAGCAATCAGCCCCAGCATTTT. Translation: CASSPRLGSNQPQHF.

This clonotype was seen a few times. The rearrangement joins TRBV6-1 to TRBJ2-7; 10 bases agree with TRBD2. Germline V gives CDR1 MNHNS, CDR2 SASEGT. V dropped 0 bases and J dropped 5; count of bases not matched to a gene: 13. The CDR3 has 18 residues. This CDR3 reads CASSEAGSLAGVENEQYF. As DNA, the CDR3 is TGTGCCAGCAGTGAAGCGGGTAGCCTAGCGGGGGTCGAAAACGAGCAGTACTTC.

This clonotype came up once. The CDR3 DNA sequence: TGCGCCAGCAGCCAAGGAGGAACAGGCCTAACCTACGAGCAGTACTTC. Translation: CASSQGGTGLTYEQYF. The V gene is TRBV4-1, the J gene TRBJ2-1; possibly TRBD1 for D (5 bases). The J call may be wrong; the DNA end is better matched by TRBJ2-7. CDR3 length: 16 amino acids. Germline lookup yields CDR1 MGHRA and CDR2 YSYEKL.

A remark on this clonotype: This CDR3 fails to terminate in the conserved phenylalanine or tryptophan, so it likely reflects a read error. The genes are TRBV12-3 or TRBV12-4 and TRBJ2-3, with D perhaps TRBD2 (5 bases). The CDR3 is 13 residues long. Trimming pared 5 bases from V and 8 bases from J, leaving 14 bases between. The CDR3 here is CASSIGLAVTQYS. CDR3 coding DNA: TGTGCCAGCAGTATAGGGCTAGCAGTTACGCAGTATTCT.

This clonotype has only a few counts. The genes are TRBV6-1 and TRBJ2-3; a weak D match, TRBD2 (5 bases). The V and J ends lost 4 bases and 4 bases respectively, with 18 bases between them. The CDR3 sequence is 16 residues long. CDR1 and CDR2 from the germline V gene are MNHNS and SASEGT. CDR3 nucleotide sequence: TGTGCCAGCAGTGGACGAGGGTTAGTCAGCGCAGATACGCAGTATTTT. The encoded protein is CASSGRGLVSADTQYF.